The entry that follows covers one T cell receptor beta chain sequence. Its antigen is currently unknown. At the DNA level, this CDR3 is encoded by other sequences in the same sample as well. This sample is part of a study of shared clonotypes between healthy human individuals. Study context: Three plates were used per donor for CD4 naive, three for CD4 memory, two for CD8 naive and one for CD8 memory. Study-level results: Only blood samples were collected, and tissue repertoires likely differ.

This table comes from immunoSEQ multiplex PCR, and its TCRdb copy is limited to in-frame clones, with some not included. The table includes millions of clones, around 94% detected once. Donors comprised only Caucasian adults living in Nashville, Tennessee. J lost 2 bases, V lost 3 bases, and 5 bases had no gene match. This CDR3 comprises 16 residues. Germline V CDR1 and CDR2: KGHSH, LQKENI. The specimen sequenced was naive CD4+ T cells sorted from blood. Described subset: CD45RA+ positively selected. V is TRBV18 and J is TRBJ2-2; 8 bases are a match to TRBD1. This TCR came from a man between 18 and 35 years old in good health. In DNA form, the CDR3 reads TGTGCCAGCTCACCTCCGGGACAGGCTAACACCGGGGAGCTGTTTTTT. Translating it yields CASSPPGQANTGELFF.